A single sample gave rise to the 6 T cell receptor beta chains below, sequenced in a study of liver allograft versus peripheral blood T cells. Across the study: A comparison was made between T cell receptor repertoires in transplanted livers and those in recipients' peripheral blood.

MiXCR, applied by TCRdb to the reads, yields one record per CDR3 protein. The repertoire includes a few thousand distinct CDR3 sequences, roughly a sixth of them detected once, and around 56% sits in the top ten. These receptors all come from a human patient who had a liver transplant. Among the T cells, some may be from the graft donor.

Within the sample, this clonotype is medium-sized. V is TRBV30 and J is TRBJ1-4; no clear D gene. The CDR3 sequence is 10 residues long. Trimming removed 7 bases from V and 7 bases from J, with 7 bases in between. Germline V gives CDR1 GTSNPN, CDR2 SVGIG (reference sequence). As DNA, the CDR3 is TGTGCCTTTGAGGGTGAAAAACTGTTTTTT. It specifies CAFEGEKLFF.

By proportion, this clonotype is medium-sized. The rearrangement joins TRBV6-2 or TRBV6-3 to TRBJ2-3, with 7 bases matching TRBD2. Looked up from germline, CDR1 is MNHEY and CDR2 is SVGEGT. Trimming removed 2 bases from V and 2 bases from J; junction bases left unmatched: 1. The CDR3 contains 14 residues. CDR3 amino acids: CASSYGRATDTQYF. As DNA, the CDR3 is TGTGCCAGCAGTTACGGGAGGGCCACAGATACGCAGTATTTT.

In this sample, this clonotype is medium-sized. CDR3 in amino acids: CASSSRTIRDREVNTEAFF. The CDR3 region has the DNA TGTGCCAGCAGCTCGCGAACAATCCGGGACAGGGAGGTGAACACTGAAGCTTTCTTT. The chain links TRBV13 to TRBJ1-1; 9 positions match TRBD1. The V and J ends lost 4 bases and 0 bases, in that order; junction bases with no gene match: 15. There are 19 residues in the CDR3. Germline CDR1 and CDR2: PRHDT and FYEKMQ (reference sequence).

This chain uses TRBV29-1 with TRBJ1-2; no definite D call. The CDR3 loop spans 11 amino acids. Germline V CDR1 and CDR2: SQVTM, ANQGSEA. V shed 4 bases and J shed 1 base, with 4 bases lying between them. DNA of the CDR3: TGCAGCGTTGTGGATAACTATGGCTACACCTTC. This gives the protein CSVVDNYGYTF.

This clonotype ranks as medium-sized. The chain joins TRBV27 to TRBJ2-7; the D is unclear. CDR1 is MNHEY and CDR2 is SMNVEV in the germline V gene (reference sequence). Trimming took 8 bases from V and 3 from J, leaving 2 bases between them. CDR3 length: 9 residues. The CDR3 DNA reads TGTGCCAGCGGCTACGAGCAGTACTTC. Encoded protein: CASGYEQYF.

This clonotype qualifies as medium-sized. The genes are TRBV13 and TRBJ2-3; D is possibly TRBD1 (5 bases). The V gene's germline CDR1 is PRHDT and CDR2 FYEKMQ (reference sequence). The V gene lost 6 bases and the J gene lost 2 bases, with 12 bases spanning the gap. The CDR3 totals 14 residues. The CDR3: CASSNRPTTDTQYF. The CDR3 nucleotides are TGTGCCAGCAGTAACAGGCCTACCACAGATACGCAGTATTTT.